The rows below give T cell receptor beta chains drawn from one sample of a study of blood T cell repertoires in COVID-19. The repertoire was sequenced with immunoSEQ multiplex PCR; TCRdb's copy has only in-frame clones and lacks some. Among tens of thousands of clones listed, 86% were seen once. The sample consisted of peripheral blood. The receptors derive from a man between 45 and 60 years old with acute or convalescent COVID-19. Both conserved end residues are part of each CDR3. A D gene is named only where the DNA matches it firmly. A row's size may be missing; if present it is once, few, many or a size class.

CDR3 length: 14; clone size: NA; V gene: TRBV2; J gene: TRBJ2-7; D gene: TRBD1; CDR3 protein: CASSPGTGSDEQYF; CDR3 DNA: TGTGCCAGCAGTCCCGGGACAGGGTCGGACGAGCAGTACTTC
CDR3 length: 14; clone size: few; V gene: TRBV5-1; J gene: TRBJ2-7; D gene: TRBD1; CDR3 protein: CASSLGDRPYEQYF; CDR3 DNA: TGCGCCAGCAGCTTGGGGGACAGGCCCTACGAGCAGTACTTC
CDR3 length: 17; clone size: NA; V gene: TRBV13; J gene: TRBJ2-1; D gene: TRBD2; CDR3 protein: CASSLGRLAGTYNEQFF; CDR3 DNA: TGTGCCAGCAGCTTAGGCAGGCTAGCGGGAACCTACAATGAGCAGTTCTTC
CDR3 length: 15; clone size: NA; V gene: TRBV11-2; J gene: TRBJ2-5; D gene: NA; CDR3 protein: CASSLPQGVGETQYF; CDR3 DNA: TGTGCCAGCAGCTTACCCCAGGGTGTCGGTGAGACCCAGTACTTC
CDR3 length: 14; clone size: NA; V gene: TRBV10-3; J gene: TRBJ2-7; D gene: NA; CDR3 protein: CAITPDAELLGQYF; CDR3 DNA: TGTGCCATCACCCCTGACGCGGAGCTGTTGGGGCAGTACTTC
CDR3 length: 16; clone size: NA; V gene: TRBV7-9; J gene: TRBJ2-1; D gene: NA; CDR3 protein: CASSSTRNRAYNEQFF; CDR3 DNA: TGTGCCAGCAGCTCAACACGTAACAGGGCCTACAATGAGCAGTTCTTC
CDR3 length: 15; clone size: NA; V gene: TRBV30; J gene: TRBJ1-4; D gene: TRBD1; CDR3 protein: CAWSPRDRGWEKLFF; CDR3 DNA: TGTGCCTGGAGTCCTAGGGACAGGGGTTGGGAAAAACTGTTTTTT
CDR3 length: 15; clone size: NA; V gene: TRBV30; J gene: TRBJ2-7; D gene: NA; CDR3 protein: CAWSVRLAGTYEQYF; CDR3 DNA: TGTGCCTGGAGTGTACGGCTAGCCGGTACCTACGAGCAGTACTTC
CDR3 length: 15; clone size: NA; V gene: TRBV28; J gene: TRBJ1-2; D gene: TRBD1; CDR3 protein: CASSLLPGQGDGYTF; CDR3 DNA: TGTGCCAGCAGTCTCCTTCCGGGACAGGGTGATGGCTACACCTTC
CDR3 length: 14; clone size: NA; V gene: TRBV5-4; J gene: TRBJ2-4; D gene: NA; CDR3 protein: CASSLVHLQNIQYF; CDR3 DNA: TGTGCCAGCAGCTTGGTCCACCTACAAAACATTCAGTACTTC
CDR3 length: 15; clone size: once; V gene: TRBV3-1/TRBV3-2; J gene: TRBJ2-1; D gene: TRBD1; CDR3 protein: CASSTTGGLGNEQFF; CDR3 DNA: TGTGCCAGCAGCACCACAGGGGGCTTGGGGAATGAGCAGTTCTTC
CDR3 length: 15; clone size: few; V gene: TRBV27; J gene: TRBJ2-7; D gene: NA; CDR3 protein: CASSLSGGEAYEQYF; CDR3 DNA: TGTGCCAGCAGTTTAAGTGGCGGGGAGGCCTACGAGCAGTACTTC
CDR3 length: 14; clone size: NA; V gene: TRBV28; J gene: TRBJ2-1; D gene: TRBD2; CDR3 protein: CASSSFSWAGEEFF; CDR3 DNA: TGTGCCAGCAGTTCCTTCTCCTGGGCGGGAGAGGAGTTCTTC
CDR3 length: 13; clone size: NA; V gene: TRBV7-9; J gene: TRBJ1-2; D gene: NA; CDR3 protein: CASSSGRPDGYTF; CDR3 DNA: TGTGCCAGCAGCTCCGGGAGGCCGGATGGCTACACCTTC
CDR3 length: 16; clone size: NA; V gene: TRBV14; J gene: TRBJ2-1; D gene: TRBD2; CDR3 protein: CASSQVASGRANEQFF; CDR3 DNA: TGTGCCAGCAGCCAAGTTGCTAGCGGGAGGGCCAATGAGCAGTTCTTC
CDR3 length: 12; clone size: NA; V gene: TRBV7-2; J gene: TRBJ1-1; D gene: NA; CDR3 protein: CASSPSHTEAFF; CDR3 DNA: TGTGCCAGCAGCCCCTCTCACACTGAAGCTTTCTTT
CDR3 length: 15; clone size: NA; V gene: TRBV11-2; J gene: TRBJ2-5; D gene: TRBD1; CDR3 protein: CASSTDRGSGETQYF; CDR3 DNA: TGTGCCAGCAGCACGGACAGGGGTAGCGGAGAGACCCAGTACTTC
CDR3 length: 15; clone size: NA; V gene: TRBV5-1; J gene: TRBJ1-1; D gene: NA; CDR3 protein: CASSLWGGRNTEAFF; CDR3 DNA: TGCGCCAGCAGCTTGTGGGGAGGCCGGAACACTGAAGCTTTCTTT
CDR3 length: 15; clone size: NA; V gene: TRBV10-2; J gene: TRBJ2-3; D gene: TRBD2; CDR3 protein: CASRNSGGFTDTQYF; CDR3 DNA: TGCGCCAGCAGAAATAGCGGGGGGTTCACAGATACGCAGTATTTT